The rows below give T cell receptor beta chains drawn from one sample of a study of T-cell memory formation after mild COVID-19. TCRdb passed the 5' RACE reads through MiXCR, listing each CDR3 protein once. The data contain around 340,000 distinct CDR3 sequences, roughly 21% of them seen just once; the ten biggest clones take up around an eighth. Sequencing input: PBMCs or a T cell subset sorted from them (not recorded which). Receptor source: an adult woman who had mild COVID-19 (a few samples of this study predate the infection). Cell type and time point are not known. The CDR3 runs from the conserved cysteine through the conserved F or W. The D gene is left open where the match is weak. Part of the rows lack a size; the others show once, few, many or a class for expanded clones.

-	TRBV18	TRBJ2-3	TRBD2	CASSPQAGVRTDTQYF	TGTGCCAGCTCACCACAAGCGGGGGTGCGCACAGATACGCAGTATTTT
few	TRBV12-3/TRBV12-4	TRBJ2-7	-	CASTAPDGVHEQYF	TGTGCCAGCACCGCCCCCGACGGTGTCCACGAGCAGTACTTC
many	TRBV6-2/TRBV6-3	TRBJ1-1	-	CASSYGTEAFF	TGTGCCAGCAGTTACGGTACTGAAGCTTTCTTT
-	TRBV27	TRBJ1-2	-	CATSPFMGDYGYTF	TGTGCCACCTCTCCCTTCATGGGGGACTATGGCTACACCTTC
few	TRBV20-1	TRBJ1-5	-	CSASVGLGNQPQHF	TGCAGTGCTAGTGTGGGGCTAGGCAATCAGCCCCAGCATTTT
-	TRBV5-1	TRBJ1-4	-	CASSLYSATNEKLFF	TGCGCCAGCAGCTTGTACAGCGCAACTAATGAAAAACTGTTTTTT
-	TRBV30	TRBJ2-5	-	CAWSVLSKTQYF	TGTGCCTGGAGTGTACTGTCAAAGACCCAGTACTTC
-	TRBV12-3/TRBV12-4	TRBJ1-1	-	CATFSVGRKNTEAFF	TGTGCCACCTTTTCGGTAGGGAGGAAAAACACTGAAGCTTTCTTT
-	TRBV3-1	TRBJ2-5	TRBD1	CASSRRGTGLQETQYF	TGTGCCAGCAGCCGGCGAGGGACAGGGCTTCAAGAGACCCAGTACTTC
-	TRBV9	TRBJ1-1	-	CASTRGQTNTEAFF	TGTGCCAGCACGCGCGGACAGACGAACACTGAAGCTTTCTTT
-	TRBV19	TRBJ1-1	-	CATKEGQWLNTEAFF	TGTGCCACTAAGGAGGGGCAATGGTTGAACACTGAAGCTTTCTTT
few	TRBV11-1	TRBJ2-1	-	CASSSGLGPDEQFF	TGTGCCAGCAGCTCGGGCCTCGGCCCAGATGAGCAGTTCTTC
-	TRBV12-3/TRBV12-4	TRBJ1-5	-	CASSLDSAWQPQHF	TGTGCCAGCAGTTTAGACTCCGCATGGCAGCCCCAGCATTTT
few	TRBV29-1	TRBJ2-7	TRBD2	CSVERLAGGRSSEQYF	TGCAGCGTTGAACGGCTAGCGGGAGGGCGTTCTTCCGAGCAGTACTTC
-	TRBV13	TRBJ2-5	-	CASSEGWQEETQYF	TGTGCCAGCAGCGAAGGATGGCAGGAAGAGACCCAGTACTTC
-	TRBV3-1	TRBJ2-7	-	CASCMAPGGSYEQYF	TGTGCCAGCTGCATGGCTCCCGGTGGGTCCTACGAGCAGTACTTC
few	TRBV7-3	TRBJ2-3	-	CASSFDTGASTDTQYF	TGTGCCAGCAGCTTTGATACGGGGGCGAGCACAGATACGCAGTATTTT
few	TRBV5-1	TRBJ1-2	-	CASSMAGSGSLLYGYTF	TGCGCCAGCAGCATGGCTGGGTCGGGCTCCCTGTTGTATGGCTACACCTTC
few	TRBV3-1	TRBJ1-2	-	CASGGPFNYGYTF	TGTGCCAGCGGAGGACCGTTTAACTATGGCTACACCTTC
few	TRBV2	TRBJ2-3	TRBD1	CASRLTGGTDTQYF	TGTGCCAGCAGGCTTACAGGGGGCACAGATACGCAGTATTTT
-	TRBV14	TRBJ1-5	-	CASSQDAGQPQHF	TGTGCCAGCAGCCAAGATGCGGGTCAGCCCCAGCATTTT
-	TRBV6-1	TRBJ1-6	-	CASSFDRNSPLHF	TGTGCCAGCAGTTTCGACAGAAATTCACCCCTCCACTTT
few	TRBV7-2	TRBJ1-2	TRBD1	CASSSGTGFTRRTLNYGYTF	TGTGCCAGCAGCTCGGGGACAGGGTTTACTCGCCGTACCTTAAACTATGGCTACACCTTC
many	TRBV12-3/TRBV12-4	TRBJ2-2	TRBD2	CASSRGPGGGGELFF	TGTGCCAGCAGTCGCGGGCCGGGAGGCGGAGGGGAGCTGTTTTTT
-	TRBV6-1	TRBJ2-3	TRBD2	CASRQPGGRTDTQYF	TGTGCCAGCAGGCAGCCGGGGGGAAGGACAGATACGCAGTATTTT
-	TRBV28	TRBJ2-1	-	CASGVSYSYNEQFF	TGTGCATCGGGAGTCTCCTACTCCTACAATGAGCAGTTCTTC
few	TRBV12-3/TRBV12-4	TRBJ2-3	-	CASRSTGTGRDTQYF	TGTGCCAGCAGATCCACCGGGACGGGGAGGGATACGCAGTATTTT
-	TRBV5-1	TRBJ1-5	-	CASSPTGPSNQPQHF	TGCGCCAGCAGCCCCACAGGCCCAAGCAATCAGCCCCAGCATTTT
few	TRBV24-1	TRBJ2-1	-	CATSGTGFYNEQFF	TGTGCCACCAGTGGGACGGGGTTCTACAATGAGCAGTTCTTC
-	TRBV24-1	TRBJ2-7	TRBD1	CATQGRGTYEQYF	TGTGCCACCCAAGGCAGGGGGACCTACGAGCAGTACTTC
-	TRBV20-1	TRBJ2-3	-	CSAPARGSRTDTQYF	TGCAGTGCTCCCGCCCGGGGCTCCCGCACAGATACGCAGTATTTT
few	TRBV7-9	TRBJ2-5	-	CASSLGFSRENQETQYF	TGTGCCAGCAGCTTAGGCTTTAGCCGGGAAAACCAAGAGACCCAGTACTTC
few	TRBV21-1	TRBJ1-5	-	CASRQLARGDQPQHF	TGTGCCAGCAGACAGCTCGCAAGGGGGGATCAGCCCCAGCATTTT
many	TRBV20-1	TRBJ2-5	-	CSARPGETQYF	TGCAGTGCTAGACCGGGAGAGACCCAGTACTTC
once	TRBV23-1	TRBJ2-7	TRBD1	CAKSSRQGAGEQYF	TGCGCCAAAAGCAGTCGGCAGGGGGCAGGCGAGCAGTACTTC
few	TRBV2	TRBJ2-7	TRBD2	CASEKRGYEQYF	TGTGCCAGCGAAAAGCGGGGGTACGAGCAGTACTTC
few	TRBV5-6	TRBJ1-2	-	CASSFSREESYTF	TGTGCCAGCAGCTTCAGCAGGGAAGAGAGCTACACCTTC
-	TRBV7-8	TRBJ2-7	TRBD2	CASSLVGLAGREQYF	TGTGCCAGCAGCTTAGTCGGACTAGCGGGAAGGGAGCAGTACTTC
few	TRBV18	TRBJ1-6	-	CASSPQQQSNSPLHF	TGTGCCAGCTCACCACAGCAACAGAGTAATTCACCCCTCCACTTT